This TCR beta chain was sequenced in a study of spatial heterogeneity in lung cancer. Study at large: Detected sequences consistently included more beta-chain ones than alpha-chain ones.

TCRdb processed the 5' RACE reads anew with MiXCR; each CDR3 protein has one entry. The table has about 85,000 distinct CDR3 sequences, approximately 20% seen once. The germline CDR1 and CDR2 sequences are SQVTM and ANQGSEA. Trimming removed 7 bases from V and 1 base from J; junction bases left unmatched: 10. There are 15 residues in the CDR3. There are a few counts of this clonotype. Time point reported: sample taken at primary tumor resection. The input material, whole RNA from tumor, nontumor lung or frozen PBMC, was sequenced unsorted. Samples came from some 73 TRACERx patients with untreated early-stage lung cancer.

The sequencing used PBMCs, collected at surgery. This TCR was sampled from a male donor with early-stage non-small cell lung cancer. The chain joins TRBV29-1 to TRBJ1-1; 9 positions match TRBD1. The chain's CDR3 is CSGINRGLTNTEAFF. In nucleotides, the CDR3 is TGCAGCGGGATAAACAGGGGGCTAACGAACACTGAAGCTTTCTTT.